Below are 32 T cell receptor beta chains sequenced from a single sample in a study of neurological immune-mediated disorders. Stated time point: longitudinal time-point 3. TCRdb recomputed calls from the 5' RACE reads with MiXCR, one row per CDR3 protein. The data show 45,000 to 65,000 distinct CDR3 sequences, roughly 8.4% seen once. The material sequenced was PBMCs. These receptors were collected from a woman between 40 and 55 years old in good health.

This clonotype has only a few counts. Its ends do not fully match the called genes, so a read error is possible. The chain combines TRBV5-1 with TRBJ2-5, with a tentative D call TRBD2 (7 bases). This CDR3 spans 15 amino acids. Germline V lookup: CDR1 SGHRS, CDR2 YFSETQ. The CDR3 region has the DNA TGCGCTAGCAGCTTGGACGGGGGGCGAGGGGATACCCAGTACTTC. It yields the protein CASSLDGGRGDTQYF.

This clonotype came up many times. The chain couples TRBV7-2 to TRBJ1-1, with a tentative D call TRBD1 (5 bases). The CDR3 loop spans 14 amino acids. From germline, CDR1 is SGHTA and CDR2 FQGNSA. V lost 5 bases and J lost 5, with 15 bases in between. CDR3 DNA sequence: TGTGCCAGCAGCGGACGGGCGGCAGGGACTGAAGCTTTCTTT. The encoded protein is CASSGRAAGTEAFF.

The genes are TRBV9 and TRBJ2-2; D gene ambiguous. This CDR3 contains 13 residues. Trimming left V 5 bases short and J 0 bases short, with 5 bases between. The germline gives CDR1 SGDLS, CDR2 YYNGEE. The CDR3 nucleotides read TGTGCCAGCAGGCTATCGAACACCGGGGAGCTGTTTTTT. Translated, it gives CASRLSNTGELFF.

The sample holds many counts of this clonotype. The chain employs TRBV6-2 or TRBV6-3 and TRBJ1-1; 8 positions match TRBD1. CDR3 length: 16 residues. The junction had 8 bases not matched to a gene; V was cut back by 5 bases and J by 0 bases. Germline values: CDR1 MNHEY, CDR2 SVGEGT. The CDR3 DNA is TGTGCCAGCAGTCCCAGGACAGGGTTTTTGAACACTGAAGCTTTCTTT. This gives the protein CASSPRTGFLNTEAFF.

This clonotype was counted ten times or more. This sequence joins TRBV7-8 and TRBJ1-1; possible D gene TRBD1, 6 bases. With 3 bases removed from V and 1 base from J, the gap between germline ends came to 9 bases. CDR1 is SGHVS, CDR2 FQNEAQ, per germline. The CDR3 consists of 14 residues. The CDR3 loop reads CASSFAGANTEAFF. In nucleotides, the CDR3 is TGTGCCAGCAGCTTCGCAGGGGCGAACACTGAAGCTTTCTTT.

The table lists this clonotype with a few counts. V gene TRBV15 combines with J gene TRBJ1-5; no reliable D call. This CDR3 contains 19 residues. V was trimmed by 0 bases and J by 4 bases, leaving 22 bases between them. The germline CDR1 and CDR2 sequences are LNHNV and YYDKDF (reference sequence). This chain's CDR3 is CATSRETSLIQQVNQPQHF. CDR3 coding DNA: TGTGCCACCAGCAGAGAAACCTCATTGATACAGCAGGTTAATCAGCCCCAGCATTTT.

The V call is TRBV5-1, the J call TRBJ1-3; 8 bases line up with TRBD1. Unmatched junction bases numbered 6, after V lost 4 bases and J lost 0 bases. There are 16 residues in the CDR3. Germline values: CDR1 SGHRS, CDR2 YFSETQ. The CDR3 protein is CASSPGQVLSGNTIYF. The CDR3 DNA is TGCGCCAGCAGCCCGGGACAGGTTCTCTCTGGAAACACCATATATTTT.

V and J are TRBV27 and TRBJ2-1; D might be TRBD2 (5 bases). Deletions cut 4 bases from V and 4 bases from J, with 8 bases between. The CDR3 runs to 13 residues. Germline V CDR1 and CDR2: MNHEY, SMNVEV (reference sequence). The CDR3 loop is CASSSRDYNEQFF. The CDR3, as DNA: TGTGCCAGCAGTTCCCGGGATTACAATGAGCAGTTCTTC.

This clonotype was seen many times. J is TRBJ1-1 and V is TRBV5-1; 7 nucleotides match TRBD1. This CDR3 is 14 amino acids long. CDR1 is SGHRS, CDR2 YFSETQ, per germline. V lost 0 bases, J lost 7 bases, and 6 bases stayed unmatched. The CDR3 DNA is TGCGCCAGCAGCTTGGGACAGGGTAGTAATGAAGCTTTCTTT. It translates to CASSLGQGSNEAFF.

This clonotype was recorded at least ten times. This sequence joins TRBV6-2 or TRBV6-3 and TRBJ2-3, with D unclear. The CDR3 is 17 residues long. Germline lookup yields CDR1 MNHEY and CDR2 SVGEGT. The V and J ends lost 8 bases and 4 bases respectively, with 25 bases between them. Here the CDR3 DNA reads TGTGCCAGCTACTCACCCATAAGTCGGCAGGACGCAGATACGCAGTATTTT. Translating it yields CASYSPISRQDADTQYF.

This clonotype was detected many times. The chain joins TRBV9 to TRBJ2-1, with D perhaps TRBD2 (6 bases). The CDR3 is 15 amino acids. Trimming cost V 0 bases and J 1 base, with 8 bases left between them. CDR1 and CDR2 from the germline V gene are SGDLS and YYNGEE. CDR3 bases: TGTGCCAGCAGCGTAGAGGCGGGGTCCTACAATGAGCAGTTCTTC. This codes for CASSVEAGSYNEQFF.

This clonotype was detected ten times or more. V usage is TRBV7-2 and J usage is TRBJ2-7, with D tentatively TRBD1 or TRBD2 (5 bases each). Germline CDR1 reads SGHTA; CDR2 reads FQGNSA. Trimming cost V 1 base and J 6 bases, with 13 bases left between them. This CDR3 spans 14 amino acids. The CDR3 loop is CASSLVWDDGEQYF. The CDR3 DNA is TGTGCCAGCAGCTTAGTGTGGGACGACGGCGAGCAGTACTTC.

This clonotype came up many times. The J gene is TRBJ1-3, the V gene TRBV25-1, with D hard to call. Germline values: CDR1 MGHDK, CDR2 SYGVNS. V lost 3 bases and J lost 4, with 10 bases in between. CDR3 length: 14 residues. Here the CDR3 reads CASSEPVTGNTIYF. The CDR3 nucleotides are TGTGCCAGCAGTGAGCCCGTAACGGGAAACACCATATATTTT.

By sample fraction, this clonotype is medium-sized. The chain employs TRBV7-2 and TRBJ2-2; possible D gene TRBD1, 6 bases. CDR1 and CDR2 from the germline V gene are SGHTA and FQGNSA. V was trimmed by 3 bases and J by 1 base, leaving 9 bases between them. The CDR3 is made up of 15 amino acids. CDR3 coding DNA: TGTGCCAGCAGCTTCACAGGGAGGAACACCGGGGAGCTGTTTTTT. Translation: CASSFTGRNTGELFF. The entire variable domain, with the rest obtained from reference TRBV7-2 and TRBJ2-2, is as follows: GAGVSQSPSNKVTEKGKDVELRCDPISGHTALYWYRQSLGQGLEFLIYFQGNSAPDKSGLPSDRFSAERTGGSVSTLTIQRTQQEDSAVYLCASSFTGRNTGELFFGEGSRLTVL.

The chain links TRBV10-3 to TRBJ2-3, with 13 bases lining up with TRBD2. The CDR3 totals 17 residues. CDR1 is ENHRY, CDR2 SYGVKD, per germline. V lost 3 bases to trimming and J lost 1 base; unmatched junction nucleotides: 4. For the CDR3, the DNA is TGTGCCATCAGTGACCCTGGACTAGCGGGAGGCACAGATACGCAGTATTTT. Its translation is CAISDPGLAGGTDTQYF.

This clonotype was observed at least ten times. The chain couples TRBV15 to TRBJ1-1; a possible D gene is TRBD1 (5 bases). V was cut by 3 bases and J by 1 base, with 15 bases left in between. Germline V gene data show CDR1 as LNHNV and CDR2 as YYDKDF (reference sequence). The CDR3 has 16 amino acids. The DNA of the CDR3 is TGTGCCACCAGCAGGCCCTTCACAGGTTGGAACACTGAAGCTTTCTTT. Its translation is CATSRPFTGWNTEAFF.

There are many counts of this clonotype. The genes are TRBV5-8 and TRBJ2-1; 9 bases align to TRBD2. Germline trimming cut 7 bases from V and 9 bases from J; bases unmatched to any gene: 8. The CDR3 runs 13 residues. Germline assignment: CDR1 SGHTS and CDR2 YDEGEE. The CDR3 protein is CASGPGLASEQFF. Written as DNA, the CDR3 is TGTGCCAGCGGACCGGGACTAGCTAGTGAGCAGTTCTTC.

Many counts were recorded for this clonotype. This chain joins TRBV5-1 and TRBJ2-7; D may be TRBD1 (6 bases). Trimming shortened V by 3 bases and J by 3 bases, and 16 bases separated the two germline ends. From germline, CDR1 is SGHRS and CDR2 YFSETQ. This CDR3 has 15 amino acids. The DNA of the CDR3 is TGCGCCAGCAGCTGGAACAGGGTTAGTGGCTACGAGCAGTACTTC. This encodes CASSWNRVSGYEQYF.

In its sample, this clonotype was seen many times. DNA of the CDR3: TGCAGTGCTAGGGGGACTAGCGGCACCTACGAGCAGTACTTC. It yields the protein CSARGTSGTYEQYF. The rearrangement uses TRBV20-1 and TRBJ2-7, with 11 nucleotides matching TRBD2. Germline values: CDR1 DFQATT, CDR2 SNEGSKA (reference sequence). V was pared by 3 bases and J by 2 bases, with 3 bases of the junction left unmatched. CDR3 length equals 14 residues.

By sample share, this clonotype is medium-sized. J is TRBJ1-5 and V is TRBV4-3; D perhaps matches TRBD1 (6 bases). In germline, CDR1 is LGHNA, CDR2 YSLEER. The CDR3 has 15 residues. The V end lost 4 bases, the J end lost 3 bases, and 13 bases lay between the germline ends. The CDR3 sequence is CASSLTTGNNQPQHF. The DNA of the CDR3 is TGCGCCAGCAGCCTCACGACAGGAAACAATCAGCCCCAGCATTTT.

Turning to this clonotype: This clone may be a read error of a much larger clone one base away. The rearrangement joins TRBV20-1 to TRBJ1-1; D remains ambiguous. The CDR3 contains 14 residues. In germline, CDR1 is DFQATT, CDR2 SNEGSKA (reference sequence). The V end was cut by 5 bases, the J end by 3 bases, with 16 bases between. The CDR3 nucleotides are TGCAGTGCTCGGGCGGGCGGAGTGGACACTGAAGCTTTCTTT. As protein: CSARAGGVDTEAFF.

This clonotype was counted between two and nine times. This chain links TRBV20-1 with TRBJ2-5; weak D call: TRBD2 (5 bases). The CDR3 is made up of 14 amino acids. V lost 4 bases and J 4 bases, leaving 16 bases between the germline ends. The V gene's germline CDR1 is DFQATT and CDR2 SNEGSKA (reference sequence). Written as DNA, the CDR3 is TGCAGTGCTATTTCGTTCCTGGCGGGAGAGACCCAGTACTTC. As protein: CSAISFLAGETQYF.

The CDR3 protein is CSVDRASTDTQYF. The CDR3 DNA reads TGCAGCGTCGACAGGGCTAGCACAGATACGCAGTATTTT. The chain couples TRBV29-1 to TRBJ2-3, with 7 bases identical to TRBD1. With 6 bases clipped from V and 0 bases from J, the junction kept 3 bases outside the gene matches. Germline CDR1 SQVTM, CDR2 ANQGSEA. The CDR3 is 13 amino acids.

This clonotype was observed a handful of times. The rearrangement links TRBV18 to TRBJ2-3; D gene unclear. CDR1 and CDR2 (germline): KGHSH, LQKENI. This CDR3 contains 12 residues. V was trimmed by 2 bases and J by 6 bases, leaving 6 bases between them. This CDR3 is CASSPDDDTQYF. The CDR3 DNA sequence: TGTGCCAGCTCACCAGACGATGATACGCAGTATTTT.

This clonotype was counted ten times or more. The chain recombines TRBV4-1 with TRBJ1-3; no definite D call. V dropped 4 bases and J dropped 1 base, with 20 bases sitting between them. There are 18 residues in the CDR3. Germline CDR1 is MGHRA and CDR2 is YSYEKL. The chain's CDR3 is CASSRTPLPDYSGNTIYF. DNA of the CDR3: TGCGCCAGCAGCCGCACTCCTCTTCCCGATTATTCTGGAAACACCATATATTTT.

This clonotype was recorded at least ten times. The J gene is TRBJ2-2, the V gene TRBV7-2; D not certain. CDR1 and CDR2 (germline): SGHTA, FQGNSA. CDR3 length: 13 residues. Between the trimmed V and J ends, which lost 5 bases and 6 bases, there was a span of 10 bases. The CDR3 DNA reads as TGTGCCAGCAGCCCTGTCCGTTCCGGGGAGCTGTTTTTT. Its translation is CASSPVRSGELFF.

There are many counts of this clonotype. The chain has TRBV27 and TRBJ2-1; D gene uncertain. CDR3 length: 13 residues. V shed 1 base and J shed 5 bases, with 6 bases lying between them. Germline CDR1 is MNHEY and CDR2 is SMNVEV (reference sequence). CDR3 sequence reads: CASSLWVDNEQFF. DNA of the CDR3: TGTGCCAGCAGTTTATGGGTCGACAATGAGCAGTTCTTC.

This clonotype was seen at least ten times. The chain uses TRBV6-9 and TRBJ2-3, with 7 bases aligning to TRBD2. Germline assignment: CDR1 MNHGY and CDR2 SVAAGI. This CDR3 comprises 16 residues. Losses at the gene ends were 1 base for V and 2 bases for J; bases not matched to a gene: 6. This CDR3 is CASSYWAGDFTDTQYF. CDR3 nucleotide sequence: TGTGCCAGCAGTTATTGGGCGGGGGACTTCACAGATACGCAGTATTTT.

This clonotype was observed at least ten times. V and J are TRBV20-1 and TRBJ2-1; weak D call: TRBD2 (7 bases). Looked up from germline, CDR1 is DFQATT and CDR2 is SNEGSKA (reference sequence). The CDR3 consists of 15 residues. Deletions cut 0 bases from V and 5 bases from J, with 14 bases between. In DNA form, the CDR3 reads TGCAGTGCTAGAGATGGGGGCGGGGGTAACAATGAGCAGTTCTTC. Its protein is CSARDGGGGNNEQFF.

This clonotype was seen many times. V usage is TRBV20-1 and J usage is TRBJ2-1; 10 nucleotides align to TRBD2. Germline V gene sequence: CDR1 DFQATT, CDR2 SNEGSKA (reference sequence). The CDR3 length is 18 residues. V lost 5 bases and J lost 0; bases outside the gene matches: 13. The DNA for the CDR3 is TGCAGTGCTGGGGGAACCACTAGCGGGGATCACTCCTACAATGAGCAGTTCTTC. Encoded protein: CSAGGTTSGDHSYNEQFF.

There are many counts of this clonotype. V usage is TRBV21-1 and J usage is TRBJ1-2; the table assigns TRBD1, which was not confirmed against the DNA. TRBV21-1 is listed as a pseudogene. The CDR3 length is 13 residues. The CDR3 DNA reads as TGTGCCAGCAGCAAAAAGGGCGTCAGTGGCTACACCTTC. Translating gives CASSKKGVSGYTF.

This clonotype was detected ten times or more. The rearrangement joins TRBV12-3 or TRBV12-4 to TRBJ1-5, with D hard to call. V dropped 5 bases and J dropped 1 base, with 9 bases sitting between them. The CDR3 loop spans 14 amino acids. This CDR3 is CASSRSLSNQPQHF. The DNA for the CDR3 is TGTGCCAGCAGTCGATCTTTGAGCAATCAGCCCCAGCATTTT.